These 28 T cell receptor beta chains originate from one sample sequenced in a study of Graves' ophthalmopathy and Graves' hyperthyroidism. For repertoire sequencing, the TCR beta CDR3 regions were amplified from RNA transcripts. Second-round multiplex PCR followed a first-round RT-PCR using HTBI primers. TCRdb re-called the multiplex PCR reads with MiXCR, one entry per CDR3 protein. The table shows roughly 50,000 distinct CDR3 sequences, with around 48% occurring only once. Specimen: peripheral blood. The source is an adult man with Graves' ophthalmopathy.

This clonotype showed up many times. The chain links TRBV5-8 to TRBJ1-4; the D is unclear. The CDR3 sequence is 13 residues long. Germline V CDR1 and CDR2: SGHTS, YDEGEE. V lost 4 bases and J lost 8, with 12 bases in between. The CDR3 sequence is CASSPIGLEKLFF. The DNA of the CDR3 is TGTGCCAGCAGCCCAATCGGTTTGGAAAAACTGTTTTTT.

In the case of this clonotype: The junction differs from germline at one of its ends, possibly a read error. This sequence joins TRBV9 and TRBJ2-3; the match to TRBD1 covers 7 bases. Germline CDR1 and CDR2: SGDLS and YYNGEE. The CDR3 runs to 15 residues. Written as DNA, the CDR3 is TGTGTCAGCAGCGTTGGACAGGATTCCACATATACGCAGTATTTT. This codes for CVSSVGQDSTYTQYF.

The chain joins TRBV29-1 to TRBJ2-5; TRBD1 matches at 12 bases. This CDR3 is 16 amino acids long. The junction had 7 bases not matched to a gene; V was cut back by 1 base and J by 4 bases. The germline gives CDR1 SQVTM, CDR2 ANQGSEA. CDR3 nucleotides: TGCAGCGTTGAAGCTCCGGGACAGGGGGCAAGAGAGACCCAGTACTTC. It translates to CSVEAPGQGARETQYF.

Remarks on this clonotype: The final CDR3 position lacks the conserved phenylalanine or tryptophan, pointing to a likely read error. The DNA is left out, because the CDR3 cannot be placed on it with certainty; the CDR3 is given as TCRdb lists it. This rearrangement joins TRBV10-2 to TRBJ2-5. The germline V gene encodes CDR1 WSHSY and CDR2 SAAADI. Inclusive of both ends, the CDR3 amounts to 16 amino acids. CDR3: CASSESPHRPQETQHL.

The chain employs TRBV20-1 and TRBJ2-1; D gene uncertain. Germline V CDR1 and CDR2: DFQATT, SNEGSKA (reference sequence). The V and J ends lost 4 bases and 12 bases respectively, with 19 bases between them. The CDR3 has 13 residues. The CDR3 bases are TGCAGTGCTACGACCGAGAGCACAGATACGCAGTTCTTC. Translating it yields CSATTESTDTQFF.

The CDR3 nucleotides are TGTGCCAGCAGCTTGAGGCCGGGCGGCACCGGGGAGCTGTTTTTT. Translated, it gives CASSLRPGGTGELFF. The chain is built from TRBV7-9 and TRBJ2-2; no clear D. The length of the CDR3 is 15 residues. Germline V gene sequence: CDR1 SEHNR, CDR2 FQNEAQ (reference sequence). Trimming removed 3 bases from V and 4 bases from J, with 12 bases in between.

There are many counts of this clonotype. CDR3: CASSRRTPGLAGETGELFF. CDR3 nucleotide sequence: TGTGCCAGCAGCCGCCGAACCCCTGGACTAGCGGGAGAAACCGGGGAGCTGTTTTTT. The V and J genes are TRBV12-3 or TRBV12-4 and TRBJ2-2, with TRBD2 identical over 13 bases. The CDR3 is made up of 19 amino acids. Trimming removed 6 bases from V and 5 bases from J; junction bases left unmatched: 15.

This sequence joins TRBV7-2 and TRBJ1-2; D unresolved. Germline V gives CDR1 SGHTA, CDR2 FQGNSA. The CDR3 sequence is 14 residues long. The V end was cut by 6 bases, the J end by 4 bases, with 15 bases between. The CDR3 loop reads CASRALGETYGYTF. In DNA, the CDR3 is TGTGCCAGCAGGGCTCTAGGAGAGACCTATGGCTACACCTTC.

In the case of this clonotype: Since a much larger clone is just one base distant, this may be a read error. The chain joins TRBV12-3 or TRBV12-4 to TRBJ2-7; a weak D match, TRBD2 (5 bases). The V gene lost 5 bases and the J gene lost 4 bases, with 9 bases spanning the gap. CDR3 size: 12 residues. The CDR3 coding sequence is TGTGCCAGCAGTGGTAGCGTTTACGAGCAGTACTTC. This encodes CASSGSVYEQYF.

The CDR3 sequence: CASSPSLADTSEQFF. In nucleotides, the CDR3 is TGTGCCAGCAGCCCTTCGCTGGCGGACACTAGTGAGCAGTTCTTC. The chain combines TRBV7-2 with TRBJ2-1, with D perhaps TRBD1 or TRBD2 (5 bases each). V was shortened by 5 bases and J by 9 bases, with 20 bases between the two germline ends. CDR1 and CDR2 (germline): SGHTA, FQGNSA. The CDR3 is made up of 15 amino acids.

Of note for this clonotype: Germline and junction disagree at one end, which may indicate a read error. DNA for the CDR3: TGTGCCAGCAGCGCGATCCGACTGGGACAGTTAGCAGGTACGCAGTACTTT. It is translated as CASSAIRLGQLAGTQYF. The gene calls are TRBV9 and TRBJ2-3; 7 nucleotides agree with TRBD1. The CDR3 sequence is 17 residues long. Germline V lookup: CDR1 SGDLS, CDR2 YYNGEE. Complete variable domain (other parts from reference TRBV9 and TRBJ2-3): DSGVTQTPKHLITATGQRVTLRCSPRSGDLSVYWYQQSLDQGLQFLIQYYNGEERAKGNILERFSAQQFPDLHSELNLSSLELGDSALYFCASSAIRLGQLAGTQYFGPGTRLTVL.

This clonotype was seen ten or more times. The V gene is TRBV6-1, the J gene TRBJ2-2; D perhaps matches TRBD1 (5 bases). CDR1 is MNHNS, CDR2 SASEGT, per germline. The CDR3 contains 15 residues. Trimming removed 5 bases from V and 6 bases from J, with 16 bases in between. The chain's CDR3 is CASSSTATLSGELFF. CDR3 sequence (DNA): TGTGCCAGCAGTTCGACAGCTACCCTTTCCGGGGAGCTGTTTTTT.

The J gene is TRBJ2-1, the V gene TRBV14, with a weak D call TRBD1 (6 bases). Trimming removed 4 bases from V and 6 bases from J, with 19 bases in between. This CDR3 contains 16 residues. Germline CDR1 is SGHDN and CDR2 is FVKESK. DNA for the CDR3: TGTGCCAGCAGCCGCCCCAGGGGTATTGGAGGCAATGAGCAGTTCTTC. It encodes CASSRPRGIGGNEQFF. Supplemented by reference TRBV14 and TRBJ2-1, the full variable domain reads EAGVTQFPSHSVIEKGQTVTLRCDPISGHDNLYWYRRVMGKEIKFLLHFVKESKQDESGMPNNRFLAERTGGTYSTLKVQPAELEDSGVYFCASSRPRGIGGNEQFFGPGTRLTVL.

The chain employs TRBV7-8 and TRBJ1-5; D unresolved. Germline CDR1 SGHVS, CDR2 FQNEAQ. The CDR3 contains 16 residues. Trimming took off 3 bases at V and 1 base at J, with 13 bases between the two ends. The CDR3 is CASSFFQQGSNQPQHF. For the CDR3, the DNA is TGTGCCAGCAGCTTCTTTCAGCAAGGGAGCAATCAGCCCCAGCATTTT.

This chain links TRBV9 with TRBJ2-7; 16 bases fit TRBD2. Germline trimming cut 0 bases from V and 3 bases from J; bases unmatched to any gene: 9. This CDR3 contains 19 residues. CDR1 and CDR2 (germline): SGDLS, YYNGEE. The DNA for the CDR3 is TGTGCCAGCAGCGTAGCGGGACTAGCGGGGGGGCTTATCATCTACGAGCAGTACTTC. Translating gives CASSVAGLAGGLIIYEQYF. Supplemented by reference TRBV9 and TRBJ2-7, the full variable domain reads DSGVTQTPKHLITATGQRVTLRCSPRSGDLSVYWYQQSLDQGLQFLIQYYNGEERAKGNILERFSAQQFPDLHSELNLSSLELGDSALYFCASSVAGLAGGLIIYEQYFGPGTRLTVT.

This clonotype appeared many times. The rearrangement links TRBV6-1 to TRBJ1-1; D gene ambiguous. The germline gives CDR1 MNHNS, CDR2 SASEGT. V was pared by 6 bases and J by 1 base, with 12 bases between. The CDR3 runs 14 residues. The CDR3 nucleotides read TGTGCCAGCAGAACAGTAGACCGGAACACTGAAGCTTTCTTT. This sequence encodes CASRTVDRNTEAFF.

Notes on this clonotype: A junction boundary mismatches the germline segment, possibly from a read error. The chain couples TRBV25-1 to TRBJ1-1; D gene ambiguous. Germline V lookup: CDR1 MGHDK, CDR2 SYGVNS. This CDR3 comprises 13 residues. The CDR3, as DNA: TGTGCCTGCAGTCCCCACGGAAGCGCTGAAGCATTCTTT. Translation: CACSPHGSAEAFF.

V usage is TRBV2 and J usage is TRBJ1-2, with 7 bases that match TRBD1. The V gene end was trimmed by 10 bases and the J gene end by 7 bases; junction bases not matched to a gene: 18. CDR3 size: 15 residues. Germline assignment: CDR1 SNHLY and CDR2 FYNNEI. The CDR3 loop reads CATPGYEGAIGGYTF. DNA of the CDR3: TGTGCCACCCCGGGGTATGAGGGGGCCATAGGTGGCTACACCTTC.

This clonotype was found many times. The chain is built from TRBV5-8 and TRBJ2-3; D is unclear. Germline V gene sequence: CDR1 SGHTS, CDR2 YDEGEE. This CDR3 contains 13 residues. V was cut by 4 bases and J by 4 bases, with 10 bases left in between. CDR3 amino acids: CASSRVEPDTQYF. CDR3 bases: TGTGCCAGCAGCCGAGTAGAGCCAGATACGCAGTATTTT.

This clonotype was recorded many times. V usage is TRBV6-6 and J usage is TRBJ2-1; the match to TRBD1 covers 7 bases. The CDR3 sequence is 15 residues long. CDR1 MNHNY and CDR2 SVGAGI come from the germline V gene (reference sequence). The V and J ends lost 7 bases and 0 bases, in that order; junction bases with no gene match: 6. CDR3 in amino acids: CASTLTGYSYNEQFF. In DNA, the CDR3 is TGTGCCAGCACCTTGACAGGGTACTCCTACAATGAGCAGTTCTTC.

This clonotype was recorded many times. This chain connects TRBV20-1 to TRBJ2-7, with D possibly TRBD2 on 5 matching bases. This CDR3 region has 15 residues. V was clipped by 1 base and J by 3 bases, with 16 bases between them. Germline-derived CDR1 and CDR2 are DFQATT and SNEGSKA (reference sequence). This CDR3 is CSARAAGLGNYEQYF. For the CDR3, the DNA is TGCAGTGCTAGAGCGGCGGGCCTCGGGAACTACGAGCAGTACTTC.

The chain couples TRBV12-3 or TRBV12-4 to TRBJ2-7, with 10 bases that match TRBD2. The V gene end was trimmed by 6 bases and the J gene end by 0 bases; junction bases not matched to a gene: 11. This CDR3 comprises 17 residues. The chain's CDR3 is CASRAGLAPIASYEQYF. The CDR3 DNA reads as TGTGCCAGCAGGGCGGGACTAGCGCCAATAGCCTCCTACGAGCAGTACTTC.

This clonotype is medium-sized within its sample. This chain uses TRBV2 with TRBJ1-1, with TRBD1 as a possible D gene (5 bases). From germline, CDR1 is SNHLY and CDR2 FYNNEI. The CDR3 covers 15 residues. The V and J ends lost 4 bases and 0 bases respectively, with 12 bases between them. The CDR3 DNA reads as TGTGCCAGCAGTGCGAGGGGCACTGTGAACACTGAAGCTTTCTTT. Its translation is CASSARGTVNTEAFF.

This rearrangement joins TRBV6-4 to TRBJ1-5; D not certain. Germline CDR1 reads MRHNA; CDR2 reads SNTAGT. The CDR3 is made up of 13 amino acids. V was shortened by 8 bases and J by 1 base, with 9 bases between the two germline ends. The CDR3 bases are TGTGCCAGCGCGAGAGGGAGCAATCAGCCCCAGCATTTT. Amino acids: CASARGSNQPQHF.

This sequence joins TRBV7-2 and TRBJ2-3; 8 positions match TRBD2. V dropped 4 bases and J dropped 5; count of bases not matched to a gene: 8. Germline V gives CDR1 SGHTA, CDR2 FQGNSA. The CDR3 sequence is 15 residues long. CDR3 region: CASSSLAGGVDTQYF. DNA for the CDR3: TGTGCCAGCAGCTCGCTAGCGGGCGGGGTAGATACGCAGTATTTT.

The chain recombines TRBV15 with TRBJ2-3; 13 nucleotides match TRBD2. Trimming at V came to 0 bases and at J to 2 bases, leaving 8 bases not matched to a gene. Germline CDR1 LNHNV, CDR2 YYDKDF (reference sequence). This CDR3 has 19 residues. As DNA, the CDR3 is TGTGCCACCAGCAGAGACCCCCCGGGACTAGCGGGGAACACAGATACGCAGTATTTT. Its translation is CATSRDPPGLAGNTDTQYF. Full variable domain (missing parts from reference TRBV15 and TRBJ2-3): DAMVIQNPRYQVTQFGKPVTLSCSQTLNHNVMYWYQQKSSQAPKLLFHYYDKDFNNEADTPDNFQSRRPNTSFCFLDIRSPGLGDTAMYLCATSRDPPGLAGNTDTQYFGPGTRLTVL.

The rearrangement links TRBV20-1 to TRBJ1-2; D may be TRBD1 (6 bases). Germline V gives CDR1 DFQATT, CDR2 SNEGSKA (reference sequence). V was pared by 3 bases and J by 8 bases, with 13 bases between. The CDR3 is made up of 12 amino acids. CDR3 sequence: CSARHRAGGYTF. The CDR3 DNA follows: TGCAGTGCTAGGCACAGGGCCGGGGGCTACACCTTC.

This rearrangement joins TRBV5-4 to TRBJ2-7; D is unresolved. This CDR3 has 16 residues. CDR1 SGHNT and CDR2 YYREEE come from the germline V gene (reference sequence). Trimming cost V 0 bases and J 7 bases, with 20 bases left between them. In nucleotides, the CDR3 is TGTGCCAGCAGCTTGGAGACCTTAGATAACACCGGGGAGCAGTACTTC. It codes for CASSLETLDNTGEQYF.